This T cell receptor beta chain was recorded in a study of shared clonotypes between healthy human individuals. Study as a whole: Plates per donor: three CD4 naive, three CD4 memory, two CD8 naive, one CD8 memory.

Points on this clone: As yet, its antigen is unknown.

Per the germline V gene, CDR1 is SGHTA and CDR2 is FQGNSA. Losses at the gene ends were 1 base for V and 9 bases for J; bases not matched to a gene: 1. CDR3 length equals 13 residues. In the study's own analysis: ImmunoSEQ sequences covered only the junction and lacked quality scores; filtering therefore differed. The data were produced by immunoSEQ multiplex PCR, yet TCRdb's version contains in-frame clones alone and is incomplete. Clone size and the V and J calls come from that table; the DNA yielded D and trimming. The sample carries approximately 350,000 clones, about 97% recorded once. Study results and limitations: Specimens sampled were limited to blood, with tissue repertoires likely differing. Generally, naive subsets came out with larger estimated richness than memory subsets.

The chain joins TRBV7-2 to TRBJ2-3, with TRBD2 identical over 10 bases. Source material: memory CD8+ T cells sorted from blood. Documented subset: CD45RO+ cells pooled with CCR7-negative TemRA cells. The TCR originated in a young man in good health. This CDR3 is CASSLGLAGTQYF. CDR3 nucleotide sequence: TGTGCCAGCAGCTTAGGACTAGCGGGCACGCAGTATTTT.